These 18 T cell receptor beta chains share one sample of origin, sequenced in a study of CD8 T cells in ankylosing spondylitis. TCRdb re-called the 5' RACE reads through MiXCR, storing one row per CDR3 protein. The sample carries about 300,000 distinct CDR3 sequences, 20% recorded once. The sample taken for sequencing was blood, either unsorted or a sorted T cell fraction (not recorded which). Receptors originate from a female donor with ankylosing spondylitis or in good health (not recorded which).

The V and J genes are TRBV6-1 and TRBJ2-7; 13 bases are shared with TRBD2. J lost 1 base, V lost 5 bases, and 5 bases had no gene match. This CDR3 contains 16 residues. CDR1 and CDR2 (germline): MNHNS, SASEGT. This CDR3 is CASSRTSGRLSYEQYF. The CDR3 nucleotides are TGTGCCAGCAGTCGGACTAGCGGGAGACTTTCCTACGAGCAGTACTTC.

V gene TRBV5-1 combines with J gene TRBJ2-3; 8 bases are a match to TRBD2. Germline V gene lookup returns CDR1 SGHRS and CDR2 YFSETQ. The V gene end was trimmed by 7 bases and the J gene end by 0 bases; junction bases not matched to a gene: 4. CDR3 length: 14 residues. Here the CDR3 DNA reads TGCGCCAGCTGCCCTAGCGGGAGCACAGATACGCAGTATTTT. Its protein product is CASCPSGSTDTQYF.

This clonotype has more than one count but fewer than ten. This sequence joins TRBV6-5 and TRBJ1-2; the D is unclear. V dropped 6 bases and J dropped 2 bases, with 4 bases sitting between them. This CDR3 spans 11 amino acids. Germline values: CDR1 MNHEY, CDR2 SVGAGI. This CDR3 is CASRKNYGYTF. Written as DNA, the CDR3 is TGTGCCAGCAGGAAAAACTATGGCTACACCTTC.

This chain uses TRBV7-9 with TRBJ2-4, with a weak D call TRBD2 (5 bases). The CDR3 is made up of 12 amino acids. V dropped 3 bases and J dropped 9 bases, with 9 bases sitting between them. Germline V CDR1 and CDR2: SEHNR, FQNEAQ (reference sequence). This CDR3 reads CASSLDAGIQYF. The CDR3 DNA sequence: TGTGCCAGCAGCTTGGACGCGGGCATTCAGTACTTC.

V is TRBV2 and J is TRBJ2-1; TRBD2 aligns across 9 bases. Trimming took 1 base from V and 2 from J; bases not matched to a gene: 0. The CDR3 consists of 15 residues. Germline V gene sequence: CDR1 SNHLY, CDR2 FYNNEI. The CDR3 nucleotides read TGTGCCAGCAGTGAAGGCGGGAGGGCCTACAATGAGCAGTTCTTC. It yields the protein CASSEGGRAYNEQFF. The complete variable domain, with remaining parts taken from reference TRBV2 and TRBJ2-1, reads EPEVTQTPSHQVTQMGQEVILRCVPISNHLYFYWYRQILGQKVEFLVSFYNNEISEKSEIFDDQFSVERPDGSNFTLKIRSTKLEDSAMYFCASSEGGRAYNEQFFGPGTRLTVL.

This clonotype was seen a handful of times. This rearrangement joins TRBV7-2 to TRBJ2-1; 14 nucleotides agree with TRBD2. The trim removed 0 bases at V and 1 base at J, leaving 8 bases unmatched. Looked up from germline, CDR1 is SGHTA and CDR2 is FQGNSA. This CDR3 is 20 amino acids long. The CDR3 nucleotides are TGTGCCAGCAGCTTAGCGGGCGGGACTAGCGGGAGAAAGTCCTACAATGAGCAGTTCTTC. Its translation is CASSLAGGTSGRKSYNEQFF.

This chain uses TRBV6-2 or TRBV6-3 with TRBJ2-1; 14 positions agree with TRBD2. V shed 9 bases and J 10 bases; nucleotides not matched to a gene: 11. The length of the CDR3 is 15 residues. Germline assignment: CDR1 MNHEY and CDR2 SVGEGT. CDR3 loop: CASDGGGLAGVEQFF. Here the CDR3 DNA reads TGTGCCAGTGACGGGGGGGGACTAGCGGGAGTAGAGCAGTTCTTC.

J is TRBJ2-7 and V is TRBV3-1; D might be TRBD2 (5 bases). The germline V gene encodes CDR1 LGHDT and CDR2 YNNKEL (reference sequence). V shed 2 bases and J shed 5 bases, with 7 bases lying between them. The CDR3 runs 12 residues. CDR3 nucleotide sequence: TGTGCCAGCAGCCAATCGGGGAACGAGCAGTACTTC. Translating it yields CASSQSGNEQYF.

This clonotype was observed a handful of times. The V gene is TRBV5-1, the J gene TRBJ1-1; D is unresolved. V lost 2 bases and J 4 bases, leaving 6 bases between the germline ends. Per germline, CDR1 SGHRS and CDR2 YFSETQ. CDR3 length: 12 amino acids. CDR3 sequence (DNA): TGCGCCAGCAGCTTACCTAGCACTGAAGCTTTCTTT. It specifies CASSLPSTEAFF.

The J gene is TRBJ2-1, the V gene TRBV19; no clear D. This CDR3 spans 11 amino acids. Trimming stripped 4 bases from V and 8 bases from J, with 6 bases between. The V gene's germline CDR1 is LNHDA and CDR2 SQIVND (reference sequence). CDR3 protein: CASSRFDEQFF. The CDR3 DNA reads TGTGCCAGTAGTAGATTCGATGAGCAGTTCTTC.

This clonotype has just a few counts. The genes are TRBV6-2 or TRBV6-3 and TRBJ1-3; D not certain. Germline loops: CDR1 MNHEY, CDR2 SVGEGT. Trimming removed 7 bases from V and 2 bases from J, with 12 bases in between. The CDR3 is 14 amino acids. CDR3 sequence reads: CASTPAGTGNTIYF. Written as DNA, the CDR3 is TGTGCCAGCACTCCCGCGGGAACTGGAAACACCATATATTTT.

This clonotype turned up a few times. This chain joins TRBV7-3 and TRBJ1-1, with D perhaps TRBD1 (5 bases). V lost 7 bases and J lost 0, with 15 bases in between. Germline V gene lookup returns CDR1 SGHTA and CDR2 FQGTGA. The CDR3 has 15 residues. CDR3 protein: CASNSGEQLNTEAFF. In DNA, the CDR3 is TGTGCCAGCAACTCGGGGGAACAACTGAACACTGAAGCTTTCTTT. The whole variable domain, filled in from reference TRBV7-3 and TRBJ1-1, reads GAGVSQTPSNKVTEKGKYVELRCDPISGHTALYWYRQSLGQGPEFLIYFQGTGAADDSGLPNDRFFAVRPEGSVSTLKIQRTERGDSAVYLCASNSGEQLNTEAFFGQGTRLTVV.

This clonotype occurred a few times. The J gene is TRBJ2-3, the V gene TRBV29-1, with D possibly matching TRBD2 (5 bases). Per the germline V gene, CDR1 is SQVTM and CDR2 is ANQGSEA. The CDR3 is made up of 12 amino acids. The V gene lost 5 bases and the J gene lost 2 bases, with 8 bases spanning the gap. The CDR3 spells CSVLDSTDTQYF. CDR3 bases: TGCAGCGTTCTGGACTCCACAGATACGCAGTATTTT.

This clonotype has only one observation. The chain uses TRBV2 and TRBJ2-1; TRBD1 matches at 8 bases. V shed 8 bases and J 8 bases; nucleotides not matched to a gene: 11. The length of the CDR3 is 14 residues. The germline V gene has CDR1 SNHLY and CDR2 FYNNEI. The CDR3 DNA reads as TGTGCCAGCGGACGGGACAGGCGGTCAGATGAGCAGTTCTTC. Protein: CASGRDRRSDEQFF.

This clonotype has just a few counts. The chain's CDR3 is CASSFEGGLNTEAFF. The CDR3 bases are TGTGCCAGCAGCTTCGAAGGGGGCCTTAACACTGAAGCTTTCTTT. J is TRBJ1-1 and V is TRBV12-3 or TRBV12-4, with TRBD1 matching over 7 bases. J gave up 2 bases and V 6 bases, and 9 bases lay outside the gene matches. The CDR3 contains 15 residues.

This clonotype was observed many times. The rearrangement links TRBV21-1 to TRBJ2-1; the table's D call, TRBD1, was not checked against the DNA. TRBV21-1 is labeled a pseudogene. The CDR3 contains 16 residues. The CDR3 loop is CASSKIPELVFNEQFF. CDR3 coding DNA: TGTGCCAGCAGCAAAATCCCTGAGCTGGTGTTCAATGAGCAGTTCTTC.

The chain recombines TRBV20-1 with TRBJ1-1; maybe TRBD1 (6 bases). V was trimmed by 7 bases and J by 4 bases, leaving 19 bases between them. CDR3 length: 14 residues. The germline V gene encodes CDR1 DFQATT and CDR2 SNEGSKA (reference sequence). The CDR3 DNA reads as TGCAGTGGCAGGAGGGGGGGAAAGGTCACTGAAGCTTTCTTT. It is translated as CSGRRGGKVTEAFF.

This chain uses TRBV6-1 with TRBJ2-5; D assignment may be TRBD1 or TRBD2 (6 bases each). The CDR3 sequence is 14 residues long. V was clipped by 7 bases and J by 5 bases, with 17 bases between them. Germline CDR1 MNHNS, CDR2 SASEGT. The CDR3 coding sequence is TGTGCCAGCATGAGGGGGGTTCTGTCGGAGACCCAGTACTTC. This gives the protein CASMRGVLSETQYF.